The 25 T cell receptor beta chains given below trace back to one sample, sequenced in a study of T cell clusters in autoimmune cytopenias. TRB rearrangements were amplified by touch-down multiplex PCR with mixed TRB-A/B primers. Reanalyzing the multiplex PCR reads, TCRdb keeps one entry per CDR3 protein, without DNA. Recorded for this sample: about 6,300 distinct CDR3 sequences. Tens of thousands of genome equivalents of blood DNA were amplified for TRB. The data also belong to a second study, concerning T cell repertoires in aging, cancer and after chemotherapy.

The sequenced material came from peripheral blood. The origin of the receptors is a human donor in good health.

Measured by frequency, this clonotype is medium-sized. The chain is built from TRBV12-3 or TRBV12-4 and TRBJ2-5; the TRBD2 assignment by TCRdb is unverifiable without DNA. CDR3 length equals 17 residues. CDR3 protein: CASSLVGLAGPQETQYF.

The rearrangement joins TRBV10-3 to TRBJ2-7; TCRdb's D call of TRBD2 is untestable without DNA. The germline V gene has CDR1 ENHRY and CDR2 SYGVKD. The CDR3 covers 13 residues. The chain's CDR3 is CAISMGLSYEQYF.

This clonotype is called medium-sized based on its frequency. The CDR3 sequence: CASRITGDGGYTF. The chain is built from TRBV19 and TRBJ1-2; the TCRdb D gene call, TRBD1, has no DNA to confirm it. This CDR3 is built from 13 residues. The germline CDR1 and CDR2 sequences are LNHDA and SQIVND (reference sequence).

According to its frequency, this clonotype is medium-sized. The CDR3 region is CSAYTGGEKLFF. This chain connects TRBV29-1 to TRBJ1-4; TCRdb's D call of TRBD1 is untestable without DNA. The CDR3 has 12 amino acids. Germline V gene data show CDR1 as SQVTM and CDR2 as ANQGSEA.

Considering frequency, this clonotype is medium-sized. V and J are TRBV19 and TRBJ2-5; TCRdb calls TRBD2, which cannot be checked without DNA. This CDR3 spans 17 amino acids. The germline CDR1 and CDR2 sequences are LNHDA and SQIVND (reference sequence). CDR3 loop: CASSIGTSGAAGETQYF.

The rearrangement joins TRBV30 to TRBJ1-1; TCRdb reports TRBD1, a call that lacks DNA to check it against. This CDR3 comprises 12 residues. The germline CDR1 and CDR2 sequences are GTSNPN and SVGIG (reference sequence). CDR3 in amino acids: CAWSENRAEAFF.

The chain has TRBV6-1 and TRBJ2-7. This CDR3 spans 14 amino acids. Germline lookup yields CDR1 MNHNS and CDR2 SASEGT. CDR3 region: CASSEGGGSYEQYF.

This clonotype shows up as medium-sized by frequency. The chain is built from TRBV19 and TRBJ1-5; the D call of TRBD1 rests on TCRdb alone, since no DNA is present to check it. CDR3 size: 14 residues. Germline V gene data show CDR1 as LNHDA and CDR2 as SQIVND (reference sequence). The CDR3 is CATRGASYNQPQHF. The variable domain in full, with the rest retrieved from reference TRBV19 and TRBJ1-5, is DGGITQSPKYLFRKEGQNVTLSCEQNLNHDAMYWYRQDPGQGLRLIYYSQIVNDFQKGDIAEGYSVSREKKESFPLTVTSAQKNPTAFYLCATRGASYNQPQHFGDGTRLSIL.

The chain uses TRBV5-6 and TRBJ1-2. This CDR3 is built from 16 residues. Germline V gives CDR1 SGHDT, CDR2 YYEEEE. CDR3 amino acids: CASSSVIEPATGGYTF.

V is TRBV6-2 or TRBV6-3 and J is TRBJ2-1; the TRBD1 assignment by TCRdb is unverifiable without DNA. CDR3 length equals 15 residues. In germline, CDR1 is MNHEY, CDR2 SVGEGT. The CDR3 here is CASSDGTGALNEQFF.

This clonotype is labeled medium-sized based on frequency. CDR3 region: CASAPGLQETQYF. The chain carries TRBV27 and TRBJ2-5; TCRdb proposes TRBD1, but this gene call is untestable without DNA. Germline lookup yields CDR1 MNHEY and CDR2 SMNVEV (reference sequence). The length of the CDR3 is 13 residues.

The V and J genes are TRBV11-2 and TRBJ1-2; TCRdb calls TRBD1, which cannot be checked without DNA. Per germline, CDR1 SGHAT and CDR2 FQNNGV. The CDR3 is made up of 13 amino acids. The chain's CDR3 is CASSLGGDYGYTF.

The chain is built from TRBV6-1 and TRBJ2-7; TCRdb's D call, TRBD1, is unchecked because there is no DNA. Germline V gene lookup returns CDR1 MNHNS and CDR2 SASEGT. The CDR3 has 13 residues. The CDR3 sequence: CASSEAGGREQYF.

This chain connects TRBV18 to TRBJ2-1; TCRdb returns TRBD2, unconfirmable since there is no DNA. The CDR3 has 17 residues. CDR1 is KGHSH, CDR2 LQKENI, per germline. This CDR3 is CASSPRASGGGDNEQFF. Supplemented by reference TRBV18 and TRBJ2-1, the full variable domain reads NAGVMQNPRHLVRRRGQEARLRCSPMKGHSHVYWYRQLPEEGLKFMVYLQKENIIDESGMPKERFSAEFPKEGPSILRIQQVVRGDSAAYFCASSPRASGGGDNEQFFGPGTRLTVL.

This chain joins TRBV19 and TRBJ1-4. The germline gives CDR1 LNHDA, CDR2 SQIVND (reference sequence). CDR3 length: 15 residues. The CDR3 here is CASSIGGSTNEKLFF. Full variable domain (outside the CDR3, taken from reference TRBV19 and TRBJ1-4): DGGITQSPKYLFRKEGQNVTLSCEQNLNHDAMYWYRQDPGQGLRLIYYSQIVNDFQKGDIAEGYSVSREKKESFPLTVTSAQKNPTAFYLCASSIGGSTNEKLFFGSGTQLSVL.

This clonotype is labeled medium-sized (0.01 to 0.1%) based on frequency. V is TRBV5-6 and J is TRBJ2-7. CDR3 length: 13 residues. Germline V gene lookup returns CDR1 SGHDT and CDR2 YYEEEE. CDR3 sequence: CASSLGHVMEQYF.

Its frequency marks this clonotype as medium-sized. The chain couples TRBV19 to TRBJ2-4; TCRdb calls TRBD2, which cannot be checked without DNA. This CDR3 region has 18 residues. Germline V lookup: CDR1 LNHDA, CDR2 SQIVND (reference sequence). The CDR3: CARGDGTSGIEAKNIQYF.

V usage is TRBV6-5 and J usage is TRBJ2-3. CDR1 and CDR2 (germline): MNHEY, SVGAGI. This CDR3 is built from 15 residues. The CDR3 is CASSRLNVGGDTQYF.

The V gene is TRBV10-3, the J gene TRBJ2-2; TCRdb picks TRBD1, but there is no DNA to check that call. The V gene's germline CDR1 is ENHRY and CDR2 SYGVKD. The CDR3 sequence is 15 residues long. CDR3 amino acids: CAISDYDRDTGELFF.

The gene calls are TRBV19 and TRBJ1-2. Germline V gives CDR1 LNHDA, CDR2 SQIVND (reference sequence). The CDR3 runs 14 residues. The CDR3 loop is CASSRTADNYGYTF.

This clonotype counts as medium-sized by frequency. This chain's CDR3 is CASSPPGRTYEQYF. The chain joins TRBV18 to TRBJ2-7. Germline V gene lookup returns CDR1 KGHSH and CDR2 LQKENI. This CDR3 is 14 amino acids long. Full variable domain (outside the CDR3, taken from reference TRBV18 and TRBJ2-7): NAGVMQNPRHLVRRRGQEARLRCSPMKGHSHVYWYRQLPEEGLKFMVYLQKENIIDESGMPKERFSAEFPKEGPSILRIQQVVRGDSAAYFCASSPPGRTYEQYFGPGTRLTVT.

The genes are TRBV30 and TRBJ2-3; TCRdb picks TRBD1, but there is no DNA to check that call. The CDR3 has 18 residues. Germline CDR1 and CDR2: GTSNPN and SVGIG (reference sequence). The CDR3 loop is CAWSVREGDRDATDTQYF.

The gene calls are TRBV6-5 and TRBJ2-5; absent DNA, TCRdb's TRBD1 call cannot be checked. Per germline, CDR1 MNHEY and CDR2 SVGAGI. There are 15 residues in the CDR3. The chain's CDR3 is CASRPRDKKRLGQYF.

The chain's CDR3 is CASSMGGANVLTF. The chain couples TRBV19 to TRBJ2-6. CDR1 is LNHDA, CDR2 SQIVND, per germline (reference sequence). The CDR3 totals 13 residues.

The chain uses TRBV6-6 and TRBJ2-2; the TCRdb D gene call, TRBD1, has no DNA to confirm it. Germline loops: CDR1 MNHNY, CDR2 SVGAGI (reference sequence). CDR3 length equals 16 residues. CDR3 loop: CASSPSPYRNTGELFF.